These 10 T cell receptor beta chains came from one sample sequenced in a study of neurological immune-mediated disorders. The time point denotes: longitudinal time-point 2. TCRdb called the 5' RACE reads again in MiXCR, with one record for every CDR3 protein. Here the sample spans some 50,000 distinct CDR3 sequences, around 14% being singletons. Sequencing was performed on PBMCs. The receptors were sampled from a male donor with HTLV-1-associated myelopathy (HAM/TSP).

This clonotype came up many times. The chain has TRBV5-1 and TRBJ2-3; no reliable D call. The CDR3 length is 13 residues. Germline CDR1 and CDR2: SGHRS and YFSETQ. Trimming took 0 bases from V and 5 from J, leaving 7 bases between them. For the CDR3, the DNA is TGCGCCAGCAGCTTGGCTTTTGGAGATACGCAGTATTTT. Its translation is CASSLAFGDTQYF.

This clonotype was recorded many times. The chain carries TRBV15 and TRBJ1-4; D remains ambiguous. From germline, CDR1 is LNHNV and CDR2 YYDKDF (reference sequence). The V and J ends lost 1 base and 4 bases respectively, with 4 bases between them. This CDR3 spans 13 amino acids. CDR3 sequence (DNA): TGTGCCACCAGCAGAGTCCTTAATGAAAAACTGTTTTTT. Translated: CATSRVLNEKLFF.

CDR3 sequence reads: CSAREGGALPHNEQFF. The CDR3 coding sequence is TGCAGTGCTAGAGAGGGGGGGGCCCTCCCGCACAATGAGCAGTTCTTC. The chain links TRBV20-1 to TRBJ2-1, with D possibly TRBD2 on 7 matching bases. Germline V gives CDR1 DFQATT, CDR2 SNEGSKA (reference sequence). The CDR3 has 16 amino acids. V dropped 0 bases and J dropped 5 bases, with 17 bases sitting between them.

This clonotype was recorded many times. This chain uses TRBV20-1 with TRBJ1-5, with D maybe TRBD1 (5 bases). The germline CDR1 and CDR2 sequences are DFQATT and SNEGSKA (reference sequence). The CDR3 runs 12 residues. The V and J ends lost 3 bases and 2 bases respectively, with 5 bases between them. In DNA, the CDR3 is TGCAGTGCTAGGACAGGCAATCAGCCCCAGCATTTT. It codes for CSARTGNQPQHF.

This clonotype was recorded at least ten times. The chain uses TRBV12-3 or TRBV12-4 and TRBJ1-1, with D unclear. The V end lost 1 base, the J end lost 4 bases, and 7 bases lay between the germline ends. The CDR3 runs 13 residues. In DNA, the CDR3 is TGTGCCAGCAGTTTAGAGGCGAGCACTGAAGCTTTCTTT. Protein product: CASSLEASTEAFF.

The table lists this clonotype with a few counts. This sequence may be a read error, since a much larger clone differs from it by one base. V usage is TRBV28 and J usage is TRBJ2-3; no definite D call. CDR1 and CDR2 (germline): MDHEN, SYDVKM. Trimming cost V 4 bases and J 1 base, with 3 bases left between them. This CDR3 contains 12 residues. The CDR3 DNA sequence: TGTGCCAGCAGTTGGGGCACAGATACGCAGTATTTT. Translated: CASSWGTDTQYF.

The chain combines TRBV28 with TRBJ2-5, with D possibly called TRBD1 or TRBD2 (5 bases each). This CDR3 has 14 amino acids. Germline V gene sequence: CDR1 MDHEN, CDR2 SYDVKM. Trimming removed 8 bases from V and 1 base from J, with 14 bases in between. Here the CDR3 reads CASGDGTVQETQYF. The CDR3 DNA reads as TGTGCCAGCGGGGACGGGACGGTCCAAGAGACCCAGTACTTC.

The V call is TRBV5-5, the J call TRBJ2-7, with D unresolved. The germline CDR1 and CDR2 sequences are SGHKS and YYEKEE (reference sequence). The CDR3 is made up of 12 amino acids. The V end lost 0 bases, the J end lost 6 bases, and 7 bases lay between the germline ends. Here the CDR3 reads CASSLALGEQYF. DNA of the CDR3: TGTGCCAGCAGCTTGGCCTTAGGCGAGCAGTACTTC.

This clonotype showed up many times. The V call is TRBV20-1, the J call TRBJ1-1; D gene ambiguous. The germline V and J ends were trimmed by 6 bases and 2 bases, with 16 bases remaining between them. CDR1 is DFQATT and CDR2 is SNEGSKA in the germline V gene (reference sequence). The CDR3 has 14 amino acids. The CDR3: CSAKPGWANTEAFF. Here the CDR3 DNA reads TGCAGTGCCAAGCCGGGTTGGGCCAACACTGAAGCTTTCTTT.

This clonotype was picked up many times. The chain links TRBV6-6 to TRBJ2-7; 9 nucleotides line up with TRBD1. The CDR3 is 15 amino acids. Germline V gives CDR1 MNHNY, CDR2 SVGAGI (reference sequence). V trimming: 5 bases; J trimming: 5 bases; junction bases outside the gene matches: 10. The CDR3: CASSQTRDRVHEQYF. The CDR3 DNA is TGTGCCAGCAGTCAAACCCGGGACAGGGTTCACGAGCAGTACTTC.